This T cell receptor (beta chain) came from a study of shared clonotypes between healthy human individuals. Points from the study as a whole: It was only blood that was sampled, and tissue repertoires likely differ. Represented genetic and exposure-history diversity was restricted by having few donors.

Turning to this clone: Its matching antigen is unknown.

Libraries were prepared by immunoSEQ multiplex PCR; TCRdb keeps only in-frame clonotypes and omits some of them. This sample has 2,500,000 or so clones, with approximately 94% found just once. This receptor was identified in a man aged 18 to 30 in good health. Some clones in this sample may be carry-over from other donors' samples. What was sequenced was naive CD4+ T cells from PBMCs. Documented subset: CD45RA+ positively selected.

The CDR3 bases are TGTGCCACCCTCCGGAGGGCCAGCACAGATACGCAGTATTTT. Protein: CATLRRASTDTQYF. The rearrangement uses TRBV6-1 and TRBJ2-3; D perhaps matches TRBD2 (6 bases). Between the trimmed V and J ends, which lost 10 bases and 0 bases, there was a span of 14 bases. The V gene's germline CDR1 is MNHNS and CDR2 SASEGT. This CDR3 has 14 residues.